This T cell receptor (beta chain) emerged from a study of blood T cell repertoires in COVID-19. V was pared by 4 bases and J by 1 base, with 4 bases of the junction left unmatched. Germline V CDR1 and CDR2: MNHNS, SASEGT. The length of the CDR3 is 16 residues. The method was immunoSEQ multiplex PCR; TCRdb's version includes in-frame clones alone and lacks a portion of them. This sample has 60,000 to 90,000 clones, with 84% found just once. This clonotype originated in a man in his forties or fifties with acute or convalescent COVID-19. This chain joins TRBV6-1 and TRBJ1-4; 9 positions agree with TRBD1. Sample: peripheral blood. In DNA form, the CDR3 reads TGTGCCAGCAGTGGACAGGGGGGAAGAACTAATGAAAAACTGTTTTTT. The encoded protein is CASSGQGGRTNEKLFF.